The sequence of this TCR beta chain was determined in a study of T cells in Graves' hyperthyroidism and ophthalmopathy. Authors of the study amplified TCR beta CDR3 regions from RNA transcripts. In the first-round RT-PCR of the TCR CDR3, the HTBI primer set was used. TCRdb called the multiplex PCR reads again in MiXCR, with one record for every CDR3 protein. The sample holds a few hundred thousand distinct CDR3 sequences, around 13% seen once. Germline assignment: CDR1 DFQATT and CDR2 SNEGSKA (reference sequence). The V segment lost 1 base and the J segment 1 base; nucleotides outside the gene matches: 18. There are 19 residues in the CDR3. The table lists this clonotype with a count of one. Antigen unknown. Patients were excluded because of uncontrolled infection, other autoimmune disease, pregnancy or lactation. The diagnoses drew upon clinical symptoms, serum thyroxine and TRAb, thyroid ultrasound and orbital computed tomography.

Study-wide points: Blood also held most thyroid clonotypes expanded beyond 0.001. Ophthalmopathy cases were set apart from stable hyperthyroidism by a 13 V-J model.

The sequence came from a woman in her forties with Graves' ophthalmopathy. Sequenced input: blood. This sequence joins TRBV20-1 and TRBJ1-1, with TRBD1 matching over 7 bases. CDR3 nucleotide sequence: TGCAGTGCTAGAGGAGGAAGGGGGCCAGGCACTAGGTGGAACACTGAAGCTTTCTTT. This translates into CSARGGRGPGTRWNTEAFF.